This TCR beta chain was obtained from a study of OX40 agonist ivuxolimab in advanced cancers. The CDR3 runs 13 residues. Trimming shortened V by 3 bases and J by 8 bases, and 10 bases separated the two germline ends. Looked up from germline, CDR1 is SEHNR and CDR2 is FQNEAQ (reference sequence). TCRdb keeps only in-frame clones here, not all; method: immunoSEQ multiplex PCR. There are nearly 80,000 clones in the sample; around 80% occur only once, and roughly 0.41% lies in the top ten. The rearrangement uses TRBV7-9 and TRBJ1-4; possibly TRBD1 for D (6 bases). The receptor's source is an adult with an advanced solid tumor such as melanoma, head and neck, liver or kidney cancer. The sequenced sample was CD4+ or CD8+ T cells sorted from blood, obtained in a trial of the OX40 agonist ivuxolimab. The chain's CDR3 is CASSFQGMEKLFF. In nucleotides, the CDR3 is TGTGCCAGCAGCTTCCAGGGGATGGAAAAACTGTTTTTT.